Listed below are T cell receptor beta chains from one sample, sequenced in a study of T-cell memory formation after mild COVID-19. TCRdb reanalysed the 5' RACE reads using MiXCR and keeps one entry per CDR3 protein. The sample includes about 110,000 distinct CDR3 sequences, approximately 13% of them seen just once. Sample: PBMCs or a T cell subset sorted from them (not recorded which). Source of these receptors: an adult woman who had mild COVID-19 (a few samples of this study predate the infection). Cell type and time point are not known. The CDR3 runs from the conserved cysteine through the conserved F or W. The D gene is left open where the match is weak. The listing skips clone size in some rows; elsewhere it reads once, few, many or a size class.

DNA	CDR3	V	size	J	D
TGTGCCGTCTCACTAGCGGGCGCCTACAATGAGCAGTTCTTC	CAVSLAGAYNEQFF	TRBV7-9	many	TRBJ2-1	TRBD2
TGTGCCAGCAGTGGAGCTCTCGACAGGGAGAGGGTCACAGATACGCAGTATTTT	CASSGALDRERVTDTQYF	TRBV12-3/TRBV12-4	many	TRBJ2-3	TRBD1
TGCGCCAGCAGTTCGAGGGGTTCCTACGAGCAGTACTTC	CASSSRGSYEQYF	TRBV10-2	few	TRBJ2-7	NA
TGTGCCAGCAGTCCAACTCAAGCGGGAGATCGGTTCTTC	CASSPTQAGDRFF	TRBV12-3/TRBV12-4	NA	TRBJ2-1	TRBD2
TGTACCAGCAGCTTTGGTGGGAGGGACAACACTGAAGCTTTCTTT	CTSSFGGRDNTEAFF	TRBV7-6	few	TRBJ1-1	NA
TGCGCCAGCAGCCAAGATACAGGGAAGCGGGGCTCTTGGGGTGAGCAGTTCTTC	CASSQDTGKRGSWGEQFF	TRBV4-3	NA	TRBJ2-1	NA
TGCGACAGCAGCCAAGATCCCGGGACCCAAGAGACCCAGTACTTC	CDSSQDPGTQETQYF	TRBV4-1	NA	TRBJ2-5	NA
TGTGCCAGCAGCGTAAGCGGGAGTGGAGAGACCCAGTACTTC	CASSVSGSGETQYF	TRBV7-8	many	TRBJ2-5	TRBD2
TGTGCCAGCAACGGCGGGACTAGCGGTTACAATGAGCAGTTCTTC	CASNGGTSGYNEQFF	TRBV7-3	few	TRBJ2-1	TRBD2
TGTGCCAGCTCCCCGGGTAATAGTGCCGAGCAGTACTTC	CASSPGNSAEQYF	TRBV25-1	NA	TRBJ2-7	NA
TGTGCCAGCAGCTTGTACGGGCTAGCGGGGGGTACCTACGAGCAGTACTTC	CASSLYGLAGGTYEQYF	TRBV5-6	few	TRBJ2-7	TRBD2
TGTGCCAGTAGTATAGGCAGAGCCACAGATACGCAGTATTTT	CASSIGRATDTQYF	TRBV19	few	TRBJ2-3	NA
TGCAGCGGCACCGCGGAGACTGAAGCTTTCTTT	CSGTAETEAFF	TRBV29-1	NA	TRBJ1-1	NA
TGTGCCAGCAGCCCGGGACCCATGCCCAACAATGAGCAGTTCTTC	CASSPGPMPNNEQFF	TRBV5-4	NA	TRBJ2-1	NA
TGTGCCAGCAGCGTAACCCAAGAGGACAGCGCTAGCACAGATACGCAGTATTTT	CASSVTQEDSASTDTQYF	TRBV7-6	medium-sized	TRBJ2-3	NA
TGTGCCAGCAGCCAAGATGCCCCTCCTAGCGAGTACAATGAGCAGTTCTTC	CASSQDAPPSEYNEQFF	TRBV4-2	NA	TRBJ2-1	NA
TGTGCCAGTAGTATAGTACCTAACACTGAAGCTTTCTTT	CASSIVPNTEAFF	TRBV19	few	TRBJ1-1	NA
TGTGCCAGCAGCTTAGGATCAGCGGGGGGGTACTACAATGAGCAGTTCTTC	CASSLGSAGGYYNEQFF	TRBV7-3	few	TRBJ2-1	TRBD2
TGTGCCAGCAGCCCTCCCACTAGCACGATGCAATACAATGAGCAGTTCTTC	CASSPPTSTMQYNEQFF	TRBV7-9	many	TRBJ2-1	NA
TGCAGTGCTAGAGACTGGGACAGCGACAACAAAGTTCGCAATCAGCCCCAGCATTTT	CSARDWDSDNKVRNQPQHF	TRBV20-1	few	TRBJ1-5	TRBD1
TGTGCCAGCAGCTTCCCCCCGGGAGAAGGGGCTGAAGCTTTCTTT	CASSFPPGEGAEAFF	TRBV7-2	few	TRBJ1-1	NA
TGTGCCAGCAGCTTAGCGGAGGGGGTTGGCAATGAGCAGTTCTTC	CASSLAEGVGNEQFF	TRBV7-9	many	TRBJ2-1	NA
TGTGCCACCAGCGACAGGGCTAGCAATCAGCCCCAGCATTTT	CATSDRASNQPQHF	TRBV15	NA	TRBJ1-5	TRBD1
TGCAGCGTTGAAGGGGGGACCCCCTACGAGCAGTACTTC	CSVEGGTPYEQYF	TRBV29-1	NA	TRBJ2-7	NA
TGTGCCAGCAGACAGGGCTATAATTCACCCCTCCACTTT	CASRQGYNSPLHF	TRBV12-3/TRBV12-4	NA	TRBJ1-6	NA
TGTGCCAGCGGAACCATTGAAGGGTACGAGCAGTACTTC	CASGTIEGYEQYF	TRBV25-1	NA	TRBJ2-7	NA
TGTGCCAGCAGAACAGGGGGCATCGAGACCCAGTACTTC	CASRTGGIETQYF	TRBV11-2	NA	TRBJ2-5	TRBD1
TGTGCCAGCTCACCACTCGAGGAACCGGAGACCCAGTACTTC	CASSPLEEPETQYF	TRBV18	few	TRBJ2-5	NA
TGCAGCGTTGATCTGTCAGGGAACACTGAAGCTTTCTTT	CSVDLSGNTEAFF	TRBV29-1	few	TRBJ1-1	NA
TGTGCTAGTGGTTTGGCGGGGGCCTACACAGATACGCAGTATTTT	CASGLAGAYTDTQYF	TRBV12-5	few	TRBJ2-3	NA
TGTGCCAGCAGCTTAGTGGGAGGGCCGTGGGAGCAGTACTTC	CASSLVGGPWEQYF	TRBV7-9	NA	TRBJ2-7	TRBD2
TGTGCCAGCAACCCCATCACAGGGGGTAACTATGGCTACACCTTC	CASNPITGGNYGYTF	TRBV12-3/TRBV12-4	NA	TRBJ1-2	TRBD1
TGTGCCAGCTCACCAGCGGAGATGAACCTCGGCACAGATACGCAGTATTTT	CASSPAEMNLGTDTQYF	TRBV18	NA	TRBJ2-3	NA
TGTGCCAGCAGCGTAGATGGGGCGTTCACAGATACGCAGTATTTT	CASSVDGAFTDTQYF	TRBV9	few	TRBJ2-3	NA
TGCGCCAGCAGCCAAGATTCGGCGGGGGTCCCCTCAGATACGCAGTATTTT	CASSQDSAGVPSDTQYF	TRBV4-3	NA	TRBJ2-3	TRBD2
TGTGCCAGCAGAACAGGGTGGGATGGAAACACCATATATTTT	CASRTGWDGNTIYF	TRBV6-5	NA	TRBJ1-3	NA
TGCAGTGCTATTAGACTAGCGGGTCTCTACTACGAGCAGTACTTC	CSAIRLAGLYYEQYF	TRBV20-1	few	TRBJ2-7	TRBD2
TGTGCCAGCAGTTCTTCTGCGTTCGAGCAGTACTTC	CASSSSAFEQYF	TRBV12-3/TRBV12-4	NA	TRBJ2-7	NA
TGTGCCACCAGTGATTATCGGGGCTCCTACAATGAGCAGTTCTTC	CATSDYRGSYNEQFF	TRBV24-1	NA	TRBJ2-1	NA
TGTGCCAGCAGCTTACCAGGGGGCGATGGAAACACCATATATTTT	CASSLPGGDGNTIYF	TRBV7-9	NA	TRBJ1-3	TRBD1
TGTGCCAGCAGCTTAGAGGGGTTACTAGCGGGAAGCTCCTACGAGCAGTACTTC	CASSLEGLLAGSSYEQYF	TRBV7-2	many	TRBJ2-7	TRBD2
TGCGCCAGCAGCCAAGAACCCGGGGGGGCCTCCTATAATTCACCCCTCCACTTT	CASSQEPGGASYNSPLHF	TRBV4-1	few	TRBJ1-6	NA
TGTGCCAGCAGCGGACGACAGGGGGAACATCAGCCCCAGCATTTT	CASSGRQGEHQPQHF	TRBV7-8	few	TRBJ1-5	TRBD1
TGTGCCAGCAGTTACGGGTTACGAATCCGGGACGAGGGTAGCGAGCAGTACTTC	CASSYGLRIRDEGSEQYF	TRBV6-6	NA	TRBJ2-7	NA
TGTGCCAGCAGTGGTTGGCAGGACAATGAGCAGTTCTTC	CASSGWQDNEQFF	TRBV2	few	TRBJ2-1	NA
TGCAGTGCTAGAGACTTGGAGACAGGGACCTACGAGCAGTACTTC	CSARDLETGTYEQYF	TRBV20-1	NA	TRBJ2-7	TRBD1
TGTGCCACCAGCCCCACCGGTAGAGAAAAACTGTTTTTT	CATSPTGREKLFF	TRBV15	NA	TRBJ1-4	NA
TGTGCCAGCAGTCGGGACGGATTCCTTGAAAAACTGTTTTTT	CASSRDGFLEKLFF	TRBV6-6	NA	TRBJ1-4	NA
TGCGCCAGCAGCTTGGAAGCGGGGGGGCCGGGGGATACGCAGTATTTT	CASSLEAGGPGDTQYF	TRBV5-1	many	TRBJ2-3	TRBD2
TGTGCCAGCAGCTCCTCCGGGTTTACAGATACGCAGTATTTT	CASSSSGFTDTQYF	TRBV7-9	NA	TRBJ2-3	NA
TGCGCCAGCAGTGAGATATCGGGGTTTAGCTCCTACAATGAGCAGTTCTTC	CASSEISGFSSYNEQFF	TRBV10-2	many	TRBJ2-1	NA
TGCAGTGCTTCCGGGACTAGCGGGTGGCGGTCAAGCGAGCAGTACTTC	CSASGTSGWRSSEQYF	TRBV20-1	few	TRBJ2-7	TRBD2
TGTGCCAGGGAGGGGACTATCAAAAACAATGAGCAGTTCTTC	CAREGTIKNNEQFF	TRBV6-5	many	TRBJ2-1	TRBD2
TGCGCCAGCAGCCTCACCCCGGACAGTAACTATGGCTACACCTTC	CASSLTPDSNYGYTF	TRBV5-1	NA	TRBJ1-2	NA
TGTGCCAGCAGCTCGACAGGGCGAACTTCGAAGCAGTTCTTC	CASSSTGRTSKQFF	TRBV7-8	NA	TRBJ2-1	TRBD1
TGTGCCAGCAACTCTGACAATGAGCAGTTCTTC	CASNSDNEQFF	TRBV6-2/TRBV6-3	few	TRBJ2-1	NA
TGCGCCAGCAGCTTGCTAGGGGGCGACGAGCAGTACTTC	CASSLLGGDEQYF	TRBV5-1	few	TRBJ2-7	TRBD1
TGTGCCAGCAGCCCAGGGGATGCTGAAAAACTGTTTTTT	CASSPGDAEKLFF	TRBV7-9	few	TRBJ1-4	NA
TGTGCCTGGAGTGGGGGTTATAGCTCCTACAATGAGCAGTTCTTC	CAWSGGYSSYNEQFF	TRBV30	few	TRBJ2-1	NA